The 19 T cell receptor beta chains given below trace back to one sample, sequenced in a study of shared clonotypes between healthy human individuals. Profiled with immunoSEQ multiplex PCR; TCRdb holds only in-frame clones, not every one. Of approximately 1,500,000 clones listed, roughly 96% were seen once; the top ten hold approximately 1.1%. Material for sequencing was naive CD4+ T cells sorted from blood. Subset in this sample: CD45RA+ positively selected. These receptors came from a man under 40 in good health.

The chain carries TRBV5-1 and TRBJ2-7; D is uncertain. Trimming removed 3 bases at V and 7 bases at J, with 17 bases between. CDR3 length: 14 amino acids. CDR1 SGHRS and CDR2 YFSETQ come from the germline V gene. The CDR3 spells CASSSGPVAGEQYF. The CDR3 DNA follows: TGCGCCAGCAGCTCAGGACCCGTCGCCGGGGAGCAGTACTTC.

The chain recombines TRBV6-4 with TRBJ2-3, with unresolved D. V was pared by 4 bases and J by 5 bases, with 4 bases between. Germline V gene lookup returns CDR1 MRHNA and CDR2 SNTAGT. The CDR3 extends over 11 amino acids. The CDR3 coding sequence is TGTGCCAGCAGTGGGGGAGATACGCAGTATTTT. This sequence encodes CASSGGDTQYF.

Written as DNA, the CDR3 is TGCGCCAGCAGCCGCACCAAGGGGACAGGGGGCGAGACCCAGTACTTC. The encoded protein is CASSRTKGTGGETQYF. This rearrangement joins TRBV4-3 to TRBJ2-5, with 12 bases lining up with TRBD1. The germline CDR1 and CDR2 sequences are LGHNA and YSLEER. The V gene end was trimmed by 4 bases and the J gene end by 5 bases; junction bases not matched to a gene: 8. CDR3 length: 16 amino acids.

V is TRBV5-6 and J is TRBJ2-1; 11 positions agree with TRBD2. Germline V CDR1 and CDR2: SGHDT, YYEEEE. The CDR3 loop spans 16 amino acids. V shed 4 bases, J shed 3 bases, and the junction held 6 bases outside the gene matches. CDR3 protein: CASSLVAGGRYNEQFF. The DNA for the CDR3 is TGTGCCAGCAGCCTAGTAGCGGGAGGGCGCTACAATGAGCAGTTCTTC.

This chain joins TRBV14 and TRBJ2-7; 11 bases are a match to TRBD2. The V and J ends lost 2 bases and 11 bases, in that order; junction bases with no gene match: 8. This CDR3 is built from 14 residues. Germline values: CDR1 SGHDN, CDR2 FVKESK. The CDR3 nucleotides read TGTGCCAGCAGCCAAATGGCTAGCGGGAGGTGGAAGTACTTC. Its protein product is CASSQMASGRWKYF.

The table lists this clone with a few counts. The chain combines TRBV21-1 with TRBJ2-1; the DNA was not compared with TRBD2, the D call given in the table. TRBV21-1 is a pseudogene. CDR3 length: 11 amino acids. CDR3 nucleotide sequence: TGTGCCACCTCAGAGGACAATGAGCAGTTCTTC. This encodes CATSEDNEQFF.

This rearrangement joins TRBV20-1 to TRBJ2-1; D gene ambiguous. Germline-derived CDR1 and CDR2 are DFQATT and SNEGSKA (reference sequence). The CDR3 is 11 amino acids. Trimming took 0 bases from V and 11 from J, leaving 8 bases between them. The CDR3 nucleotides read TGCAGTGCTAGAGATGTACCTCAGCAGTTCTTC. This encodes CSARDVPQQFF.

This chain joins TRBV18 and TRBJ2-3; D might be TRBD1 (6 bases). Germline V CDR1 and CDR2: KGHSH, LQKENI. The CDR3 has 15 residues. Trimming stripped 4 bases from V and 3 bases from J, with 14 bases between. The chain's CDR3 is CASSLIVQGTDTQYF. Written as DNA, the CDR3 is TGTGCCAGCTCACTGATTGTACAGGGTACAGATACGCAGTATTTT.

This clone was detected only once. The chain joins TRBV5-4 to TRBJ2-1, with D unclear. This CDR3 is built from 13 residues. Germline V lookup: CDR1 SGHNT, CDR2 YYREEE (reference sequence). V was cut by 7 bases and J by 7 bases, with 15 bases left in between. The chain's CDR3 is CASSLRSANEQFF. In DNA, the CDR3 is TGTGCCAGCTCACTTAGATCGGCTAATGAGCAGTTCTTC.

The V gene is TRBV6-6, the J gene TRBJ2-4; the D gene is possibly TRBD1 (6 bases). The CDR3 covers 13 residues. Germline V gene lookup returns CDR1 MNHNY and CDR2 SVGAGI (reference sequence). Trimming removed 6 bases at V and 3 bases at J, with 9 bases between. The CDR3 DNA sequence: TGTGCCAGCAGACAGGGAGTCAAAAACATTCAGTACTTC. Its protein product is CASRQGVKNIQYF.

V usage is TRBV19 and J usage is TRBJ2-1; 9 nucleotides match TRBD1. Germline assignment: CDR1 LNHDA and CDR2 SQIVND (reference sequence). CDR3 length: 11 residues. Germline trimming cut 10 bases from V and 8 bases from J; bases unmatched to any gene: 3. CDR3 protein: CATTGGYEQFF. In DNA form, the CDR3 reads TGTGCCACCACAGGGGGCTATGAGCAGTTCTTC.

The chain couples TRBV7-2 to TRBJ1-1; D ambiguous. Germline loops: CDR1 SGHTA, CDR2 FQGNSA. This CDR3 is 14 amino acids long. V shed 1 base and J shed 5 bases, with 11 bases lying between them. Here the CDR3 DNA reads TGTGCCAGCAGCTTAGGAGGGTGGAGGACTGAAGCTTTCTTT. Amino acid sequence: CASSLGGWRTEAFF.

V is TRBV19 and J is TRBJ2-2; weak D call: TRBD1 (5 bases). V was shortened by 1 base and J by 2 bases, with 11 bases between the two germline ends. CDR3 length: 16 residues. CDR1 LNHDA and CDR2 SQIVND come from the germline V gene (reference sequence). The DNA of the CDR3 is TGTGCCAGTAGTATAGTAGCAGGGATAAACACCGGGGAGCTGTTTTTT. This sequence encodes CASSIVAGINTGELFF.

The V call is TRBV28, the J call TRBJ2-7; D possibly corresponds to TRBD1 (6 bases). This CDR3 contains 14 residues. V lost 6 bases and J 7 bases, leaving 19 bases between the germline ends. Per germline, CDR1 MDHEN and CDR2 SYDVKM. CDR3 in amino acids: CASSQTGFGIEQYF. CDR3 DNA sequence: TGTGCCAGCAGCCAAACAGGGTTTGGGATAGAGCAGTACTTC.

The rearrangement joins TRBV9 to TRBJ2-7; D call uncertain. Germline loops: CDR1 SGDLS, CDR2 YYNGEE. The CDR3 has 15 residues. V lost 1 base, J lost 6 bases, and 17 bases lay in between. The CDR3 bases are TGTGCCAGCAGCGTACATGGTCTTTGGCGAAGCGAGCAGTACTTC. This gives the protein CASSVHGLWRSEQYF.

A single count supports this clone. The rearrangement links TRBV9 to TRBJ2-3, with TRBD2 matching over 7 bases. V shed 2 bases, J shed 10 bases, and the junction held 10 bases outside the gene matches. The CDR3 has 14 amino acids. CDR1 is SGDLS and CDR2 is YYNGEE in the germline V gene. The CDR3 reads CASSVSPGGDPQYF. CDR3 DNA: TGTGCCAGCAGCGTCTCTCCTGGGGGGGATCCGCAGTATTTT.

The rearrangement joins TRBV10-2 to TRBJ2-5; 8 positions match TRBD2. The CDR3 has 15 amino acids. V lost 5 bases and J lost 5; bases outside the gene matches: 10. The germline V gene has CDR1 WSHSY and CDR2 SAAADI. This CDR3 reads CASSPAGDGSETQYF. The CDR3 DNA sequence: TGCGCCAGCAGTCCAGCGGGAGACGGTTCGGAGACCCAGTACTTC.

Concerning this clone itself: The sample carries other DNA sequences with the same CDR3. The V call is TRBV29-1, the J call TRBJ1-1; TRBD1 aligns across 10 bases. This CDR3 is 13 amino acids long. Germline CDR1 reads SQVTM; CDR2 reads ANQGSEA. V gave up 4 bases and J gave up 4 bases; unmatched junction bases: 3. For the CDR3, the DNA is TGCAGCGTTGGGGACAGGGGAGGCACTGAAGCTTTCTTT. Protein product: CSVGDRGGTEAFF.

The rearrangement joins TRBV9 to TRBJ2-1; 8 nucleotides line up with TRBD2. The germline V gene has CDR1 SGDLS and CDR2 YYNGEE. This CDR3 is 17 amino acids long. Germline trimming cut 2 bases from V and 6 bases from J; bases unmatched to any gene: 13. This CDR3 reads CASSVLQRAGGPNEQFF. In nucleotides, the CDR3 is TGTGCCAGCAGCGTCTTACAGCGGGCGGGAGGTCCCAATGAGCAGTTCTTC.